This T cell receptor beta chain stems from a study of cytomegalovirus exposure and HLA in healthy donors. Points from the study as a whole: Reports indicate that TCR beta sequences accurately predicted the HLA-A and HLA-B alleles of most subjects.

The donors (healthy individuals) were bone marrow donors. This clone has only a few counts. Its cognate antigen is unknown. Amplification used 60 Vbeta primers and 13 Jbeta primers. TCRdb's copy holds only in-frame clones and misses some; the assay was immunoSEQ multiplex PCR. The sample carries around 160,000 clones, 65% to 80% recorded once. The receptor comes from a man younger than 30 in good health and CMV-seropositive. Sequencing was done on a sample of PBMCs.

CDR3 bases: TGTGCCAGCAGTGAAACCAGGGACACTGAAGCTTTCTTT. The encoded protein is CASSETRDTEAFF. The chain carries TRBV6-1 and TRBJ1-1; D is possibly TRBD1 (5 bases). The V end was cut by 2 bases, the J end by 3 bases, with 7 bases between. This CDR3 contains 13 residues. Germline CDR1 and CDR2: MNHNS and SASEGT.